This TCR beta chain was identified during a study of blood T cell repertoires in COVID-19. The CDR3 sequence is 16 residues long. Trimming cost V 0 bases and J 6 bases, with 17 bases left between them. Germline CDR1 GTSNPN, CDR2 SVGIG (reference sequence). Repertoires were generated with immunoSEQ multiplex PCR, while TCRdb's copy carries only in-frame clones and drops some. Counted here are about 190,000 clones, 75% to 90% occurring once; the ten biggest clones make up approximately 1.1%. This TCR came from a man aged 25-40 years with acute or convalescent COVID-19. The chain is built from TRBV30 and TRBJ1-4, with D maybe TRBD1 (6 bases). The sample was peripheral blood. CDR3 bases: TGTGCCTGGAGTGTATGGGCCAGGGGCAAGGATGAAAAACTGTTTTTT. Translation gives CAWSVWARGKDEKLFF.